This entry lists 10 T cell receptor beta chains sequenced from one sample in a study of cytomegalovirus exposure and HLA in healthy donors. The PCR had 60 Vbeta and 13 Jbeta primers. TCRdb's table, derived via immunoSEQ multiplex PCR, lists solely in-frame clones and lacks some. Its table records 60,000 or so clones. The sample taken for sequencing was PBMCs. The source of these receptors is a young woman in good health and CMV-seronegative.

The rearrangement uses TRBV2 and TRBJ2-5; a weak D match, TRBD2 (5 bases). The CDR3 sequence is 12 residues long. Trimming took 6 bases from V and 3 from J, leaving 8 bases between them. Germline loops: CDR1 SNHLY, CDR2 FYNNEI. The CDR3 here is CASRRAEETQYF. DNA of the CDR3: TGTGCCAGCAGGAGGGCTGAAGAGACCCAGTACTTC. Supplemented by reference TRBV2 and TRBJ2-5, the full variable domain reads EPEVTQTPSHQVTQMGQEVILRCVPISNHLYFYWYRQILGQKVEFLVSFYNNEISEKSEIFDDQFSVERPDGSNFTLKIRSTKLEDSAMYFCASRRAEETQYFGPGTRLLVL.

As for this clone: A read error may produce the germline difference seen at one junction end. The chain employs TRBV15 and TRBJ1-1, with D possibly being TRBD1 (5 bases). This CDR3 is built from 12 residues. Germline CDR1 is LNHNV and CDR2 is YYDKDF (reference sequence). This CDR3 reads CATGAGRTEDFF. In nucleotides, the CDR3 is TGTGCCACCGGGGCAGGGAGGACTGAAGATTTCTTT.

V usage is TRBV10-3 and J usage is TRBJ1-1; the D gene is possibly TRBD1 (5 bases). Trimming pared 10 bases from V and 0 bases from J, leaving 9 bases between. Germline CDR1 and CDR2: ENHRY and SYGVKD. This CDR3 comprises 12 residues. The DNA of the CDR3 is TGTGCCAGCACGGGGGTGAACACTGAAGCTTTCTTT. This translates into CASTGVNTEAFF.

V gene TRBV5-1 combines with J gene TRBJ1-3, with D possibly TRBD1 on 5 matching bases. Trimming took 0 bases from V and 3 from J, leaving 13 bases between them. Germline V gene data show CDR1 as SGHRS and CDR2 as YFSETQ. The CDR3 sequence is 16 residues long. This CDR3 is CASSLGASGNGNTIYF. DNA of the CDR3: TGCGCCAGCAGCTTGGGAGCTTCAGGGAATGGAAACACCATATATTTT.

The chain carries TRBV7-9 and TRBJ2-7; 10 nucleotides align to TRBD1. This CDR3 contains 17 residues. Germline lookup yields CDR1 SEHNR and CDR2 FQNEAQ (reference sequence). The V and J ends lost 3 bases and 5 bases, in that order; junction bases with no gene match: 13. The CDR3 DNA is TGTGCCAGCAGCTTCGGTACCGCCATCGGGACAGGGGACGAGCAGTACTTC. Protein product: CASSFGTAIGTGDEQYF.

The J gene is TRBJ1-1, the V gene TRBV5-1, with TRBD1 matching over 8 bases. V shed 4 bases and J 4 bases; nucleotides not matched to a gene: 12. CDR3 size: 16 residues. CDR1 is SGHRS and CDR2 is YFSETQ in the germline V gene. The CDR3: CASSLRTGPGGTEAFF. The DNA of the CDR3 is TGCGCCAGCAGCCTTAGGACAGGGCCGGGGGGCACTGAAGCTTTCTTT.

V gene TRBV30 combines with J gene TRBJ1-1, with 7 bases that match TRBD1. The V segment lost 5 bases and the J segment 1 base; nucleotides outside the gene matches: 19. Per germline, CDR1 GTSNPN and CDR2 SVGIG (reference sequence). The CDR3 totals 18 residues. The CDR3 sequence: CAWGKVRTGRSPNTEAFF. Written as DNA, the CDR3 is TGTGCCTGGGGTAAGGTACGGACAGGCCGAAGTCCGAACACTGAAGCTTTCTTT.

The chain carries TRBV7-3 and TRBJ2-7; TRBD1 might be the D (7 bases). Germline V CDR1 and CDR2: SGHTA, FQGTGA. The CDR3 spans 14 residues. V was shortened by 3 bases and J by 4 bases, with 13 bases between the two germline ends. CDR3 nucleotides: TGTGCCAGCAGCTTTGGGCAGGGGGGTTACGAGCAGTACTTC. This translates into CASSFGQGGYEQYF.

This chain uses TRBV5-5 with TRBJ2-5, with no clear D. V lost 3 bases to trimming and J lost 5 bases, with 11 bases between them. The CDR3 is made up of 13 amino acids. Germline V gives CDR1 SGHKS, CDR2 YYEKEE (reference sequence). The CDR3, as DNA: TGTGCCAGCAGCTCCCATCCGCGTGAGACCCAGTACTTC. This codes for CASSSHPRETQYF.

The CDR3 sequence is CASSSGTGAGELFF. Here the CDR3 DNA reads TGTGCCAGCAGCTCCGGAACAGGGGCCGGGGAGCTGTTTTTT. The V gene is TRBV11-3, the J gene TRBJ2-2, with 7 bases fitting TRBD1. The germline V gene has CDR1 SGHNT and CDR2 YENEEA. The CDR3 length is 14 residues. The ends lost 4 bases at V and 6 bases at J; junction bases unmatched: 5.